Listed below are T cell receptor beta chains from one sample, sequenced in a study of type 1 and type 2 diabetes patients. TCRdb processed the multiplex PCR reads anew with MiXCR; each CDR3 protein has one entry. The table shows fewer than 350,000 distinct CDR3 sequences, with around 47% occurring only once. The sequencing input was peripheral blood mononuclear cells (PBMCs). The receptors shown here come from a man aged 18 to 35 with type 2 diabetes. Both conserved end residues are part of each CDR3. A D gene is named only where the DNA matches it firmly. Some rows have no size entry. The others give once, few or many, or a class for an expanded clone.

size: .; D: .; V: TRBV12-5; J: TRBJ2-3; CDR3: CASGDSTDTQYF; DNA: TGTGCTAGTGGGGACAGCACAGATACGCAGTATTTT
size: .; D: .; V: TRBV19; J: TRBJ1-1; CDR3: CASSIEGISEAFF; DNA: TGTGCCAGTAGTATAGAGGGGATATCGGAAGCTTTCTTT
size: .; D: TRBD1; V: TRBV7-9; J: TRBJ2-1; CDR3: CASSLSDRGNEQFF; DNA: TGTGCCAGCAGCTTATCGGACAGGGGCAATGAGCAGTTCTTC
size: .; D: TRBD2; V: TRBV4-3; J: TRBJ2-1; CDR3: CASSQDSRELYNEQFF; DNA: TGCGCCAGCAGCCAAGATTCGCGGGAGCTCTACAATGAGCAGTTCTTC
size: .; D: TRBD2; V: TRBV25-1; J: TRBJ2-5; CDR3: CASSGPAGVEETQYF; DNA: TGTGCCAGCAGTGGGCCTGCGGGAGTAGAAGAGACCCAGTACTTC
size: .; D: TRBD2; V: TRBV28; J: TRBJ2-7; CDR3: CASSLSGSGVRAYEQYF; DNA: TGTGCCAGCAGTTTATCGGGTAGCGGGGTACGAGCCTACGAGCAGTACTTC
size: .; D: TRBD1; V: TRBV19; J: TRBJ1-4; CDR3: CASSDTGATNKKLFF; DNA: TGTGCCAGTAGTGATACAGGGGCAACTAATAAAAAACTGTTTTTT
size: .; D: TRBD1; V: TRBV19; J: TRBJ1-1; CDR3: CASTQTGMNTEAFF; DNA: TGTGCCAGTACCCAGACAGGGATGAACACTGAAGCTTTCTTT
size: .; D: .; V: TRBV24-1; J: TRBJ2-3; CDR3: CATSRDSRNTDTQYF; DNA: TGTGCCACCAGTCGGGATAGTCGGAATACAGATACGCAGTATTTT
size: .; D: .; V: TRBV15; J: TRBJ2-3; CDR3: CATSREADTQYF; DNA: TGTGCCACCAGCAGAGAAGCAGATACGCAGTATTTT
size: .; D: TRBD1; V: TRBV9; J: TRBJ2-3; CDR3: CASSGTPPGQGRVSTDTQYF; DNA: TGTGCCAGCAGCGGTACGCCTCCGGGACAGGGAAGGGTAAGCACAGATACGCAGTATTTT
size: .; D: TRBD1; V: TRBV25-1; J: TRBJ2-7; CDR3: CASSGTGYEQYF; DNA: TGTGCCAGCAGCGGGACAGGGTACGAGCAGTACTTC
size: few; D: TRBD1; V: TRBV10-3; J: TRBJ2-7; CDR3: CAISLGTGGSYEQYF; DNA: TGTGCCATCAGTCTCGGGACAGGGGGCTCCTACGAGCAGTACTTC
size: few; D: TRBD2; V: TRBV19; J: TRBJ2-1; CDR3: CASSGRSGLAVINEQFF; DNA: TGTGCCAGTAGTGGACGATCGGGACTAGCGGTTATCAATGAGCAGTTCTTC
size: .; D: .; V: TRBV12-3/TRBV12-4; J: TRBJ2-5; CDR3: CASSLGQRQETQYF; DNA: TGTGCCAGCAGTTTGGGGCAGAGACAAGAGACCCAGTACTTC
size: .; D: .; V: TRBV30; J: TRBJ1-2; CDR3: CAWSVQVLWGNGYTF; DNA: TGTGCCTGGAGTGTACAAGTTCTTTGGGGGAATGGCTACACCTTC
size: .; D: TRBD1; V: TRBV11-2; J: TRBJ1-1; CDR3: CASSLRTGAGVF; DNA: TGTGCCAGCAGCTTAAGGACAGGGGCCGGAGTTTTT
size: .; D: .; V: TRBV14; J: TRBJ2-2; CDR3: CASSQYGPGELFF; DNA: TGTGCCAGCAGCCAATATGGGCCCGGGGAGCTGTTTTTT
size: .; D: TRBD1; V: TRBV7-2; J: TRBJ1-2; CDR3: CASSLTGAGEGYTF; DNA: TGTGCCAGCAGCCTGACAGGGGCAGGTGAGGGCTACACCTTC
size: few; D: .; V: TRBV27; J: TRBJ1-2; CDR3: CASSLGVYGYTF; DNA: TGTGCCAGCAGTTTAGGGGTCTATGGCTACACCTTC
size: few; D: TRBD2; V: TRBV20-1; J: TRBJ2-3; CDR3: CSARGLSSGPRTDTQYF; DNA: TGCAGTGCTAGGGGATTGAGTAGCGGGCCGAGGACAGATACGCAGTATTTT
size: once; D: .; V: TRBV30; J: TRBJ1-4; CDR3: CAWSVIGDVKKLFF; DNA: TGTGCCTGGAGTGTAATCGGGGACGTGAAAAAACTGTTTTTT
size: .; D: .; V: TRBV19; J: TRBJ1-1; CDR3: CASSTPGLAAEAFF; DNA: TGTGCCAGTAGTACTCCAGGGCTAGCGGCTGAAGCTTTCTTT